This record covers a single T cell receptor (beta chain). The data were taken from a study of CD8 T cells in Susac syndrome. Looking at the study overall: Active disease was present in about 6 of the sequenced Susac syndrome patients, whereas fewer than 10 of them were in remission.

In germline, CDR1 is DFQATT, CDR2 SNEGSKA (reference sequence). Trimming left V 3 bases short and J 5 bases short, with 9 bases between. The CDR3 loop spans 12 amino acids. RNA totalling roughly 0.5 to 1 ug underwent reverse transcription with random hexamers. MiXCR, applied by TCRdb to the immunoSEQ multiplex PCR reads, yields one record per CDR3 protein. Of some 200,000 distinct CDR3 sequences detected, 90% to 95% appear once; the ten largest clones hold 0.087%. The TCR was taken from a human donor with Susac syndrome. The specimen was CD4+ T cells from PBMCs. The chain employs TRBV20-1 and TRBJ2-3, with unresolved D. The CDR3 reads CSARSFIDTQYF. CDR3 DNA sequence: TGCAGTGCTAGGTCGTTCATAGATACGCAGTATTTT.